This T cell receptor beta chain is drawn from a study of radiation and T cells in renal cell carcinoma. About the study: Nephrectomy followed 15 Gy stereotactic body radiation by 4 weeks. General study findings and limits: In blood, top tumor clones expanded by 2 weeks, shrinking by 4.

Time point specified: baseline pretreatment blood. Treatment specified: 15 Gy SBRT to primary tumor, nephrectomy 4 weeks later. After SBRT, blood was collected at 2 and 4 weeks, plus baseline. This renal cell carcinoma was of the clear cell type. As concerns this clone: What it recognizes is unknown.

TCRdb's table, derived via immunoSEQ multiplex PCR, lists solely in-frame clones and lacks some. The table includes some 150,000 clones, roughly 83% detected once. The germline CDR1 and CDR2 sequences are KGHSH and LQKENI. Trimming cost V 0 bases and J 6 bases; bases outside gene matches: 5. The CDR3 extends over 15 amino acids. This sample comprised blood, obtained from a patient whose treatment included radiotherapy and nephrectomy. The chain carries TRBV18 and TRBJ1-2; 9 bases align to TRBD1. This sequence originates from a woman aged 50 to 60 with renal cell carcinoma. The CDR3 here is CASSPPMRQGDGYTF. The CDR3 coding sequence is TGTGCCAGCTCACCACCGATGAGACAGGGGGATGGCTACACCTTC. Filled out from reference TRBV18 and TRBJ1-2, the complete variable domain reads NAGVMQNPRHLVRRRGQEARLRCSPMKGHSHVYWYRQLPEEGLKFMVYLQKENIIDESGMPKERFSAEFPKEGPSILRIQQVVRGDSAAYFCASSPPMRQGDGYTFGSGTRLTVV.